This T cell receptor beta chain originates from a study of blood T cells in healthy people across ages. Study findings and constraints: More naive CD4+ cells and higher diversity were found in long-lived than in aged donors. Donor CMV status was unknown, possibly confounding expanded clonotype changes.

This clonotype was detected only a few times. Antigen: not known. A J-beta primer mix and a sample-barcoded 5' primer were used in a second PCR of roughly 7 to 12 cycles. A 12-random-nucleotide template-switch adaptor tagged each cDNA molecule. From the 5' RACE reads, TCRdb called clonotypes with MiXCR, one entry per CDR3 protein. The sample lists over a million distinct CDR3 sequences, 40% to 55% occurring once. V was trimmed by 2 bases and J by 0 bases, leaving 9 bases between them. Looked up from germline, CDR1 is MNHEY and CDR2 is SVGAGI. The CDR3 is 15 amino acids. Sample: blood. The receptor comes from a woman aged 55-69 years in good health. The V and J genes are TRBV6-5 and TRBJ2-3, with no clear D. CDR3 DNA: TGTGCCAGCAGTTACATGGGGTCTAGCACAGATACGCAGTATTTT. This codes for CASSYMGSSTDTQYF.